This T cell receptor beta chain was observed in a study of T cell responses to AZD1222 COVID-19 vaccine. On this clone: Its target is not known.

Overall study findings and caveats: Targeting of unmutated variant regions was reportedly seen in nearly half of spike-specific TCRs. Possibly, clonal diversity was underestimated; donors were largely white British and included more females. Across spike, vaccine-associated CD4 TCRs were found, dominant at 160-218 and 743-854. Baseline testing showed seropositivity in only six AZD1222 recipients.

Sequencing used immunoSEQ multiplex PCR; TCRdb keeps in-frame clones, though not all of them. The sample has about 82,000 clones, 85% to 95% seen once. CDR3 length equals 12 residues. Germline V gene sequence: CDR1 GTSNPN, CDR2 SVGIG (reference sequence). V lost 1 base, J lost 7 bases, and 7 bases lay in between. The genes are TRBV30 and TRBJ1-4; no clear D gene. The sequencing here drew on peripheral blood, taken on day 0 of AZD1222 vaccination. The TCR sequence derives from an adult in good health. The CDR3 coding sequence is TGTGCCTGGAGTGGGTCTGGTGAAAAACTGTTTTTT. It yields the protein CAWSGSGEKLFF.